These T cell receptor beta chains were read from a single sample in a study of cytomegalovirus exposure and HLA in healthy donors. Clones were sequenced by immunoSEQ multiplex PCR, and TCRdb holds only the in-frame ones, with some missing. Here the sample spans 95,000 to 110,000 clones, approximately 79% being singletons. The sample consisted of PBMCs. All receptors derive from a man aged 50 to 59 in good health and CMV-seropositive. Both conserved end residues are part of each CDR3. The D gene is left open where the match is weak. Clone sizes are given selectively: once, few, many, or a class where the clone is expanded.

cdr3_nt: TGTGCCAGCAGCACACAGCCAGACACTGAAGCTTTCTTT
cdr3_aa: CASSTQPDTEAFF
j_call: TRBJ1-1
d_call: NA
clone_size: NA
v_call: TRBV11-2

cdr3_nt: TGTGCCAGCAGCTCAACTTGGGGGCTAGCGGGAGGGAATGAGCAGTTCTTC
cdr3_aa: CASSSTWGLAGGNEQFF
j_call: TRBJ2-1
d_call: TRBD2
clone_size: NA
v_call: TRBV11-3

cdr3_nt: TGTGCCAGCAGTTTAACACCATCCTACGAGCAGTACTTC
cdr3_aa: CASSLTPSYEQYF
j_call: TRBJ2-7
d_call: NA
clone_size: NA
v_call: TRBV27

cdr3_nt: TGTGCCAGCAGCTTATTCCCTAGCGGAGACAATGAGCAGTTCTTC
cdr3_aa: CASSLFPSGDNEQFF
j_call: TRBJ2-1
d_call: TRBD2
clone_size: NA
v_call: TRBV7-2

cdr3_nt: TGTGCCAGCAGCGTAGCCACCTCGGGACTAAATTACAATGAGCAGTTCTTC
cdr3_aa: CASSVATSGLNYNEQFF
j_call: TRBJ2-1
d_call: TRBD2
clone_size: NA
v_call: TRBV9

cdr3_nt: TGTGCCAGCAGCACCCGACAGCCCTCTGGAAACACCATATATTTT
cdr3_aa: CASSTRQPSGNTIYF
j_call: TRBJ1-3
d_call: NA
clone_size: NA
v_call: TRBV27

cdr3_nt: TGTGCCAGCAGCTTAGCTAGCGGGGCCTACAATGAGCAGTTCTTC
cdr3_aa: CASSLASGAYNEQFF
j_call: TRBJ2-1
d_call: TRBD2
clone_size: once
v_call: TRBV13

cdr3_nt: TGTGCCAGCAGGAAAGTAGGGGTGGCACAAGAGACCCAGTACTTC
cdr3_aa: CASRKVGVAQETQYF
j_call: TRBJ2-5
d_call: NA
clone_size: NA
v_call: TRBV6-1

cdr3_nt: TGTGCCAGCCAGTCTCGTGTAGGGGGTCCCTCTGGGGCCAACGTCCTGACTTTC
cdr3_aa: CASQSRVGGPSGANVLTF
j_call: TRBJ2-6
d_call: NA
clone_size: NA
v_call: TRBV28

cdr3_nt: TGTGCCAGCAGCCCTCCAGGCGGGGAGACCCAGTACTTC
cdr3_aa: CASSPPGGETQYF
j_call: TRBJ2-5
d_call: NA
clone_size: few
v_call: TRBV5-4

cdr3_nt: TGTGCCAGCAGCAACTTTAGCGGGACGACCTACAATGAGCAGTTCTTC
cdr3_aa: CASSNFSGTTYNEQFF
j_call: TRBJ2-1
d_call: NA
clone_size: few
v_call: TRBV21-1

cdr3_nt: TGTGCCAGCAGCGAAGGACTAGCGGGGACCTACGAGCAGTACTTC
cdr3_aa: CASSEGLAGTYEQYF
j_call: TRBJ2-7
d_call: TRBD2
clone_size: NA
v_call: TRBV5-6

cdr3_nt: TGCGCCAGCAGCTACTCGGGACAGGGTTTACCCGGGGAGCTGTTTTTT
cdr3_aa: CASSYSGQGLPGELFF
j_call: TRBJ2-2
d_call: TRBD1
clone_size: once
v_call: TRBV5-1

cdr3_nt: TGTGCCAGCAGGGACAGCCCCTACGAGCAGTACTTC
cdr3_aa: CASRDSPYEQYF
j_call: TRBJ2-7
d_call: NA
clone_size: few
v_call: TRBV27

cdr3_nt: TGTGCCAGCAGTTTACACATCAGCTTTAGCGGAACAAACTACGAGCAGTACTTC
cdr3_aa: CASSLHISFSGTNYEQYF
j_call: TRBJ2-7
d_call: NA
clone_size: NA
v_call: TRBV28

cdr3_nt: TGTGCTAGTGGCAGGGGAGGGGACAGGGGGCCCTACGAGCAGTACTTC
cdr3_aa: CASGRGGDRGPYEQYF
j_call: TRBJ2-7
d_call: TRBD1
clone_size: NA
v_call: TRBV12-5

cdr3_nt: TGCAGCGTTGAGGGCGGGGGGTCCTACGAGCAGTACTTC
cdr3_aa: CSVEGGGSYEQYF
j_call: TRBJ2-7
d_call: TRBD2
clone_size: NA
v_call: TRBV29-1

cdr3_nt: TGTGCCAGCAGTTTCCTCGGACAGGGTCGGGGGTTCTCTGGAAACACCATATATTTT
cdr3_aa: CASSFLGQGRGFSGNTIYF
j_call: TRBJ1-3
d_call: TRBD1
clone_size: NA
v_call: TRBV28

cdr3_nt: TGTGCCAGCAGCTGGACAGGCCAAGAGACCCAGTACTTC
cdr3_aa: CASSWTGQETQYF
j_call: TRBJ2-5
d_call: TRBD1
clone_size: once
v_call: TRBV5-5

cdr3_nt: TGTGCCAGCAGCCAAGTGGGGGGGGCTGATACTGAAGCTTTCTTT
cdr3_aa: CASSQVGGADTEAFF
j_call: TRBJ1-1
d_call: NA
clone_size: few
v_call: TRBV14

cdr3_nt: TGTGCCATCAGTGAGTCGGGCAGCATGAACACTGAAGCTTTCTTT
cdr3_aa: CAISESGSMNTEAFF
j_call: TRBJ1-1
d_call: NA
clone_size: NA
v_call: TRBV10-3

cdr3_nt: TGTGCCACCAGCAGCGAAGGTGGGAGGCCTTTCGATGAGCAGTTCTTC
cdr3_aa: CATSSEGGRPFDEQFF
j_call: TRBJ2-1
d_call: NA
clone_size: NA
v_call: TRBV15

cdr3_nt: TGCGCCAGCAGCCAGGCAGGACAGGGCGGCTCTGGGGCCAACGTCCTGACTTTC
cdr3_aa: CASSQAGQGGSGANVLTF
j_call: TRBJ2-6
d_call: TRBD1
clone_size: NA
v_call: TRBV4-3

cdr3_nt: TGTGCCTGGACTGGAGGGGCAGAGACCCAGTACTTC
cdr3_aa: CAWTGGAETQYF
j_call: TRBJ2-5
d_call: NA
clone_size: NA
v_call: TRBV30

cdr3_nt: TGTGCCAGCAGTAAACAGGCCTCCTACAATGAGCAGTTCTTC
cdr3_aa: CASSKQASYNEQFF
j_call: TRBJ2-1
d_call: NA
clone_size: NA
v_call: TRBV2

cdr3_nt: TGTGCCAGCAGCTTAGGACAGGGAAATTATGGCTACACCTTC
cdr3_aa: CASSLGQGNYGYTF
j_call: TRBJ1-2
d_call: TRBD1
clone_size: once
v_call: TRBV7-9

cdr3_nt: TGTGCCAGCAGTCAGGACAGATTGAAACTAGCCAAAAACATTCAGTACTTC
cdr3_aa: CASSQDRLKLAKNIQYF
j_call: TRBJ2-4
d_call: NA
clone_size: NA
v_call: TRBV2

cdr3_nt: TGTGCCAGCAGCTTAAACGGAGCGGGACGGTCCACCGGGGAGCTGTTTTTT
cdr3_aa: CASSLNGAGRSTGELFF
j_call: TRBJ2-2
d_call: TRBD2
clone_size: NA
v_call: TRBV7-2

cdr3_nt: TGTGCCAGCAGCTTTCTGACTAGTGTAATCGCAGATACGCAGTATTTT
cdr3_aa: CASSFLTSVIADTQYF
j_call: TRBJ2-3
d_call: NA
clone_size: NA
v_call: TRBV11-1

cdr3_nt: TGCAGCGCCCGAGGGTCCCCTAGCGGGAGGAGCACCGGGGAGCTGTTTTTT
cdr3_aa: CSARGSPSGRSTGELFF
j_call: TRBJ2-2
d_call: TRBD2
clone_size: NA
v_call: TRBV29-1

cdr3_nt: TGTACCAGTACTCCCGGGACAGGGTTAGGTTTTGAAGGAAACACCATATATTTT
cdr3_aa: CTSTPGTGLGFEGNTIYF
j_call: TRBJ1-3
d_call: TRBD1
clone_size: once
v_call: TRBV28

cdr3_nt: TGCAGCGTCTGCGGGACTAGCGGGAGCGATGAGCAGTTCTTC
cdr3_aa: CSVCGTSGSDEQFF
j_call: TRBJ2-1
d_call: TRBD2
clone_size: NA
v_call: TRBV29-1

cdr3_nt: TGCGCCAGCAGCATAGGACTAGCGGGGAGTAATGAGCAGTTCTTC
cdr3_aa: CASSIGLAGSNEQFF
j_call: TRBJ2-1
d_call: TRBD2
clone_size: NA
v_call: TRBV5-1

cdr3_nt: TGTGCCAGCAGCTTGGAGGGGACAGAAGCTTTCTTT
cdr3_aa: CASSLEGTEAFF
j_call: TRBJ1-1
d_call: NA
clone_size: NA
v_call: TRBV5-6

cdr3_nt: TGTGCCAGCAGCCATGACAGGCGTAATGAAAAACTGTTTTTT
cdr3_aa: CASSHDRRNEKLFF
j_call: TRBJ1-4
d_call: NA
clone_size: NA
v_call: TRBV5-4